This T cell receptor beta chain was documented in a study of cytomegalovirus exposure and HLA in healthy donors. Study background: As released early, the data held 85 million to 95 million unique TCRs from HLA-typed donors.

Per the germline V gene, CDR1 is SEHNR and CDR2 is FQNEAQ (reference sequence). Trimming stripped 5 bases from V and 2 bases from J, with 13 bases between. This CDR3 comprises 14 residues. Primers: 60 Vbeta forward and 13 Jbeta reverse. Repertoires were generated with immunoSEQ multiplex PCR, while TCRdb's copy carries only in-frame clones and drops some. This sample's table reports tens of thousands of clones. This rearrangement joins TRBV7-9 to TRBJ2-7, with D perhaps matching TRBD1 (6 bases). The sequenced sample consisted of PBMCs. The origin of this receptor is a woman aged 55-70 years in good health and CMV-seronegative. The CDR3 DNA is TGTGCCAGCAGCCTAAACAGGGTTCCCTACGAGCAGTACTTC. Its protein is CASSLNRVPYEQYF.